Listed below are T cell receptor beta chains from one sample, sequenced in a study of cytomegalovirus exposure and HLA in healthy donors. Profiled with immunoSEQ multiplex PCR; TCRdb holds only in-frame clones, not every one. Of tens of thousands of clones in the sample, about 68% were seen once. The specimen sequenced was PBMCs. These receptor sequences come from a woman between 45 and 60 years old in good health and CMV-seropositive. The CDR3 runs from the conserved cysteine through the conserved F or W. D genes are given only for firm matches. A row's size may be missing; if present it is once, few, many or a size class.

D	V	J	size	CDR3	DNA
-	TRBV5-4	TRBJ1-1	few	CASSFPHGSGEAFF	TGTGCCAGCAGCTTCCCCCACGGCTCGGGGGAAGCTTTCTTT
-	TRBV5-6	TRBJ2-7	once	CASSPKATYEQYF	TGTGCCAGCAGCCCAAAGGCGACATACGAGCAGTACTTC
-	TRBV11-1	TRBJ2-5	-	CASSPDQETQYF	TGTGCCAGCAGCCCAGACCAAGAGACCCAGTACTTC
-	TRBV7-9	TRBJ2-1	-	CASSSVSGTQIF	TGTGCCAGCAGCTCAGTCTCCGGGACTCAAATCTTC
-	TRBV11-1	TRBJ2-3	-	CASSFRGDTQYF	TGTGCCAGCAGCTTCCGCGGGGATACGCAGTATTTT
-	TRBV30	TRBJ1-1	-	CAWSVPLSMNTEAFF	TGTGCCTGGAGTGTACCTCTATCGATGAACACTGAAGCTTTCTTT
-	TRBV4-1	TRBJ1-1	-	CASSQEDRRTEAFF	TGCGCCAGCAGCCAAGAAGATCGGAGGACTGAAGCTTTCTTT
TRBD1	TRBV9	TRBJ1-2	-	CASSVSPQTGSYYGYTF	TGTGCCAGCAGCGTGTCCCCTCAGACAGGGAGCTACTATGGCTACACCTTC
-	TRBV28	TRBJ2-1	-	CASSLFYEQFF	TGTGCCAGCAGTTTATTCTATGAGCAGTTCTTC
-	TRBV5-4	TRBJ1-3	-	CASSSSSGNRNTIYF	TGTGCCAGCAGCTCCTCGTCGGGTAATCGAAACACCATATATTTT
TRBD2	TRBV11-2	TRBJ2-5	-	CASAGRVAETQYF	TGTGCCAGCGCGGGGAGGGTAGCGGAGACCCAGTACTTC
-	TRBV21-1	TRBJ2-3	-	CASSKWAPAPLSTDTQYF	TGTGCCAGCAGCAAATGGGCCCCGGCCCCACTTAGCACAGATACGCAGTATTTT
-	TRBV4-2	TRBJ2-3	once	CASSLGTVGTDTQYF	TGTGCCAGCAGCCTGGGGACTGTCGGCACAGATACGCAGTATTTT
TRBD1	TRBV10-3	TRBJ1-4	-	CAISESTGIGEKLFF	TGTGCCATCAGTGAGTCGACAGGGATTGGTGAAAAACTGTTTTTT
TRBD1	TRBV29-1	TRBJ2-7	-	CSVEGAEGYKSYEQYF	TGCAGCGTCGAGGGGGCCGAAGGGTATAAGTCCTACGAGCAGTACTTC
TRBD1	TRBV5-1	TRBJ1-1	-	CASSSGQIRMNTEAFF	TGCGCCAGCAGCTCGGGACAGATACGCATGAACACTGAAGCTTTCTTT
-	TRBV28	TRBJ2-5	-	CASSYGIETQYF	TGTGCCAGCAGTTATGGCATAGAGACCCAGTACTTC
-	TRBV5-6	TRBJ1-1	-	CASSWGLGRANTEAFF	TGTGCCAGCAGCTGGGGATTAGGGAGGGCGAACACTGAAGCTTTCTTT
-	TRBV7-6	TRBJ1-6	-	CASSLAENSPLHF	TGTGCCAGCAGCTTAGCAGAGAATTCACCCCTCCACTTT
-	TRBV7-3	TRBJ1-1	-	CASSPQAESTEAFF	TGTGCCAGCAGCCCCCAGGCCGAAAGTACTGAAGCTTTCTTT